This T cell receptor beta chain comes out of a study of Graves' ophthalmopathy and Graves' hyperthyroidism. Study-level information: Untreated patients at initial diagnosis provided peripheral blood.

The CDR3 runs 16 residues. Germline CDR1 and CDR2: MRHNA and SNTAGT. Trimming removed 1 base from V and 0 bases from J, with 10 bases in between. RNA transcripts provided the template for amplifying TCR beta CDR3 regions. An opening RT-PCR round employed HTBI primers and preceded a second-round multiplex PCR. MiXCR, applied by TCRdb to the multiplex PCR reads, yields one record per CDR3 protein. The repertoire holds 400,000 to 500,000 distinct CDR3 sequences, with approximately 21% as singletons. The hyperthyroidism patients, aged 18 to 65, had been newly diagnosed, with under 2 months' duration. Orbital computed tomography and thyroid ultrasound, along with TRAb, serum thyroxine and clinical symptoms, underpinned diagnosis.

Specimen: peripheral blood. The clonotype originates from a woman aged 18-30 years with stable Graves' hyperthyroidism. This rearrangement joins TRBV6-4 to TRBJ1-5; D ambiguous. The CDR3 here is CASSDLAVNSNQPQHF. The CDR3 nucleotides are TGTGCCAGCAGTGACTTGGCAGTCAATAGCAATCAGCCCCAGCATTTT.